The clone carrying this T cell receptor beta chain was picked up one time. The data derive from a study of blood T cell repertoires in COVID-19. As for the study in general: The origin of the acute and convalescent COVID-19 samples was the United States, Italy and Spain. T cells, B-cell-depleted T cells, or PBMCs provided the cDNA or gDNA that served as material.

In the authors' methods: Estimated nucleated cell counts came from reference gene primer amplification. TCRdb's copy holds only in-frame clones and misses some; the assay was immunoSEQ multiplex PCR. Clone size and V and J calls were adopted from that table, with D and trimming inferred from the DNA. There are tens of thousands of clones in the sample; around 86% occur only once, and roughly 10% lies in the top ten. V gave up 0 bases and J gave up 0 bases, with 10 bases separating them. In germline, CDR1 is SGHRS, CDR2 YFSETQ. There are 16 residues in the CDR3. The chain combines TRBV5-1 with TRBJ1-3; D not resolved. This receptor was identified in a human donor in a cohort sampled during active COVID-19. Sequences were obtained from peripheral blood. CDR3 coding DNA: TGCGCCAGCAGCTTGGGGCCGCCGAACTCTGGAAACACCATATATTTT. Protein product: CASSLGPPNSGNTIYF. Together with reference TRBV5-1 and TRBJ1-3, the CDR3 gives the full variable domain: KAGVTQTPRYLIKTRGQQVTLSCSPISGHRSVSWYQQTPGQGLQFLFEYFSETQRNKGNFPGRFSGRQFSNSRSEMNVSTLELGDSALYLCASSLGPPNSGNTIYFGEGSWLTVV.